Listed below are T cell receptor beta chains from one sample, sequenced in a study of cytomegalovirus exposure and HLA in healthy donors. The repertoire was sequenced with immunoSEQ multiplex PCR; TCRdb's copy has only in-frame clones and lacks some. The profile shows some 120,000 clones, 70% to 90% of them singletons. Sequencing was carried out using PBMCs. These receptors were taken from a man aged 35 to 55 in good health and CMV-seronegative. Each CDR3 is given with its conserved first and last residue. A D gene is named only where the DNA matches it firmly. The listing skips clone size in some rows; elsewhere it reads once, few, many or a size class.

V	J	D	size	CDR3	DNA
TRBV21-1	TRBJ2-7	-	-	CASSKGRSWWEQYF	TGTGCCAGCAGCAAAGGGAGGAGCTGGTGGGAGCAGTACTTC
TRBV6-5	TRBJ1-6	TRBD1	-	CASSYSLGQGATPLHF	TGTGCCAGCAGTTACTCATTGGGACAGGGGGCGACACCCCTCCACTTT
TRBV7-3	TRBJ2-1	-	-	CASSLTFRGEQFF	TGTGCCAGCAGCTTAACGTTCAGAGGGGAGCAGTTCTTC
TRBV5-8	TRBJ2-5	TRBD1	-	CASSSGDRYQETQYF	TGTGCCAGCAGCTCGGGGGACAGGTACCAAGAGACCCAGTACTTC
TRBV30	TRBJ2-1	-	-	CAWSVSAAKQFF	TGTGCCTGGAGTGTTTCAGCGGCGAAGCAGTTCTTC
TRBV29-1	TRBJ1-1	-	-	CSGAGFAEAFF	TGCAGCGGCGCCGGGTTTGCTGAAGCTTTCTTT
TRBV28	TRBJ1-1	TRBD1	-	CASRQGAVNTEAFF	TGTGCCAGCAGACAGGGGGCGGTGAACACTGAAGCTTTCTTT
TRBV7-8	TRBJ2-7	TRBD2	-	CASSLGPAGLYEQYF	TGTGCCAGCAGCTTAGGCCCAGCGGGGCTCTACGAGCAGTACTTC
TRBV2	TRBJ1-4	TRBD1	few	CASTRQGAIREKLFF	TGTGCCAGCACCCGACAGGGGGCAATAAGGGAAAAACTGTTTTTT
TRBV7-9	TRBJ1-3	TRBD1	-	CASSLAATGGVGNTIYF	TGTGCCAGCAGCTTAGCGGCGACAGGGGGCGTTGGAAACACCATATATTTT
TRBV2	TRBJ2-7	TRBD1	-	CASRATGVSSYEQYF	TGTGCCAGCAGAGCGACAGGGGTCAGCTCCTACGAGCAGTACTTC
TRBV5-1	TRBJ2-2	-	-	CASSPVPGVQGGELFF	TGCGCCAGCAGCCCCGTTCCTGGGGTTCAGGGCGGGGAGCTGTTTTTT
TRBV6-1	TRBJ2-5	TRBD1	once	CASRGTGEREQYF	TGTGCCAGCAGGGGGACAGGGGAAAGGGAGCAGTACTTC
TRBV28	TRBJ2-7	-	-	CASRPGSSYEQYF	TGTGCCAGCAGGCCGGGAAGCTCCTACGAGCAGTACTTC
TRBV11-2	TRBJ1-2	-	-	CASSLDRGGNNYGYTF	TGTGCCAGCAGCTTAGATCGAGGAGGAAACAACTACGGCTACACCTTC
TRBV6-6	TRBJ1-1	-	-	CASSYPRPGQNTEAFF	TGTGCCAGCAGTTACCCAAGGCCAGGACAGAACACTGAAGCTTTCTTT
TRBV9	TRBJ2-7	-	few	CASSVFPGQDYEQYF	TGTGCCAGCAGCGTCTTTCCGGGACAAGACTACGAGCAGTACTTC
TRBV7-2	TRBJ1-5	-	-	CASSSGAYQPQHF	TGTGCCAGCAGCTCAGGGGCTTATCAGCCCCAGCATTTT
TRBV10-3	TRBJ1-3	TRBD1	-	CAINEDRGGNTIYF	TGTGCCATCAATGAAGACAGGGGAGGAAACACCATATATTTT
TRBV14	TRBJ1-1	-	few	CASSPTGGGGTEAFF	TGTGCCAGCAGCCCTACGGGGGGCGGAGGCACTGAAGCTTTCTTT
TRBV7-2	TRBJ1-4	TRBD1	-	CASSLQGVEKLFF	TGTGCCAGCAGCTTACAGGGGGTTGAAAAACTGTTTTTT
TRBV19	TRBJ1-5	TRBD1	-	CATQEQGWSNQPQHF	TGTGCCACCCAAGAACAGGGGTGGTCGAATCAGCCCCAGCATTTT
TRBV19	TRBJ2-5	TRBD1	few	CASSSGQEETQYF	TGTGCCAGTAGTTCGGGACAGGAAGAGACCCAGTACTTC
TRBV13	TRBJ1-4	-	-	CASSLRSSTNEKLFF	TGTGCCAGCAGCTTGAGGAGTTCAACTAATGAAAAACTGTTTTTT
TRBV9	TRBJ2-6	TRBD1	few	CASTQGALGANVLTF	TGTGCCAGCACGCAGGGGGCGCTTGGGGCCAACGTCCTGACTTTC
TRBV5-4	TRBJ2-4	TRBD2	once	CASSPGGVAKNIQYF	TGTGCCAGCAGCCCGGGGGGGGTAGCCAAAAACATTCAGTACTTC
TRBV5-1	TRBJ1-4	-	few	CASQGFPNEKLFF	TGCGCCAGCCAGGGCTTCCCTAATGAAAAACTGTTTTTT
TRBV6-4	TRBJ2-2	-	-	CASSQLGGAQNTGELFF	TGTGCCAGCAGTCAATTGGGGGGGGCGCAGAACACCGGGGAGCTGTTTTTT
TRBV16	TRBJ2-3	TRBD1	-	CASSQDRGVATDTQYF	TGTGCCAGCAGCCAAGACAGGGGTGTAGCTACAGATACGCAGTATTTT
TRBV2	TRBJ2-1	TRBD2	few	CASSDPTSGSYNEQFF	TGTGCCAGCAGTGACCCGACTAGCGGCTCCTACAATGAGCAGTTCTTC
TRBV4-1	TRBJ1-5	-	-	CASSPLSNQPQHF	TGCGCCAGCAGCCCTCTTAGCAATCAGCCCCAGCATTTT
TRBV7-2	TRBJ1-5	-	-	CASSLDNTSNQPQHF	TGTGCCAGCAGCTTGGACAACACTAGCAATCAGCCCCAGCATTTT
TRBV25-1	TRBJ1-1	TRBD1	-	CASSDPSGTGGSAFF	TGTGCCAGCAGTGACCCGTCCGGGACAGGGGGATCAGCTTTCTTT
TRBV4-3	TRBJ1-1	-	-	CASSQDRGHLEAFF	TGCGCCAGCAGCCAAGATCGTGGCCACCTCGAAGCTTTCTTT
TRBV2	TRBJ1-5	TRBD1	-	CASNGDRGFVSPQHF	TGTGCCAGCAATGGGGACAGGGGATTTGTGTCGCCCCAGCATTTT
TRBV4-1	TRBJ2-7	TRBD2	-	CASSWGLAGGPLVYEQYF	TGCGCCAGCAGCTGGGGACTAGCGGGAGGGCCCCTCGTGTACGAGCAGTACTTC
TRBV9	TRBJ2-3	-	-	CASSVDPRSTDTQYF	TGTGCCAGCAGCGTAGACCCTAGGAGCACAGATACGCAGTATTTT
TRBV14	TRBJ2-2	TRBD2	once	CASSISGGGTGELFF	TGTGCCAGCAGCATCAGCGGGGGGGGCACCGGGGAGCTGTTTTTT
TRBV6-4	TRBJ1-1	TRBD1	few	CASGQGVGTEAFF	TGTGCCAGCGGACAGGGAGTAGGCACTGAAGCTTTCTTT
TRBV11-3	TRBJ2-1	TRBD1	-	CASSPWTGSGSYNEQFF	TGTGCCAGCAGCCCGTGGACAGGGAGTGGTTCCTACAATGAGCAGTTCTTC
TRBV10-3	TRBJ2-7	-	-	CAISEAPGNEQYF	TGTGCCATCAGTGAGGCCCCTGGCAACGAGCAGTACTTC
TRBV7-2	TRBJ2-7	TRBD1	-	CASSLIPLQGTYYEQYF	TGTGCCAGCAGCTTAATCCCACTACAGGGGACCTACTACGAGCAGTACTTC
TRBV15	TRBJ2-3	TRBD2	few	CATSGGLAGVVDTQYF	TGTGCCACCAGCGGGGGACTAGCGGGCGTCGTAGATACGCAGTATTTT
TRBV27	TRBJ2-3	-	-	CASSYPGTDTQYF	TGTGCCAGCAGTTACCCGGGAACAGATACGCAGTATTTT
TRBV27	TRBJ1-1	-	few	CASAAQGSNTEAFF	TGTGCCAGCGCCGCACAGGGTTCGAACACTGAAGCTTTCTTT
TRBV30	TRBJ2-1	-	-	CAWSSTGNEQFF	TGTGCCTGGAGCTCGACGGGGAATGAGCAGTTCTTC
TRBV13	TRBJ2-1	-	few	CASSLAGSPFDEQFF	TGTGCCAGCAGCTTAGCAGGTTCCCCCTTCGATGAGCAGTTCTTC
TRBV14	TRBJ1-4	-	-	CASSHSDSSYEKLFF	TGTGCCAGCAGCCACTCGGACAGTTCCTATGAAAAACTGTTTTTT